Listed here is a single T cell receptor beta chain. Its antigen is not known. The source of the sample is a study of graft-versus-host responses after intestinal transplantation. Regarding the study as a whole: Clonal ratios of graft-versus-host to host-versus-graft in allografts were high for patients exhibiting graft-donor T cell macrochimerism. GvH clone levels peaked in circulation, and this peak was associated with early post-transplant HvG declines. GvH clones were found in recipient marrow; some appeared first in ileum or blood.

Produced via immunoSEQ multiplex PCR; TCRdb's table is partial and in-frame only. The repertoire includes some 41,000 clones, around 96% of them detected once, and less than 0.65% sits in the top ten. V dropped 1 base and J dropped 7; count of bases not matched to a gene: 3. There are 14 residues in the CDR3. The germline gives CDR1 MNHEY, CDR2 SVGAGI. The chain carries TRBV6-5 and TRBJ1-5, with 8 bases lining up with TRBD1. The sample consisted of unstimulated CD8+ T cells sorted from spleen or lymph node cells, taken before transplant. This TCR was sampled from a human donor who was the organ donor for an intestinal transplant. CDR3 nucleotide sequence: TGTGCCAGCAGTTACTACAGGGGGGGACAGCCCCAGCATTTT. It encodes CASSYYRGGQPQHF.